The 24 T cell receptor beta chains listed next were all sequenced from one sample in a study of cytomegalovirus exposure and HLA in healthy donors. Primers included in the PCR were 60 Vbeta and 13 Jbeta primers. Here immunoSEQ multiplex PCR was the method, and the copy in TCRdb shows in-frame clones only, minus some. The data contain 150,000 or so clones, around four fifths of them singletons. Sequencing was performed on PBMCs. Source of these receptors: a man aged 45-65 years in good health and CMV-seropositive.

The J gene is TRBJ2-7, the V gene TRBV7-9, with 8 bases identical to TRBD1. After removal of 5 bases from V and 0 bases from J, the junction contained 9 bases not matched to a gene. The CDR3 covers 16 residues. Per the germline V gene, CDR1 is SEHNR and CDR2 is FQNEAQ (reference sequence). CDR3 coding DNA: TGTGCCAGCAGCAAGTCGTCCGGACAGGGCTCCTACGAGCAGTACTTC. Its translation is CASSKSSGQGSYEQYF.

The chain couples TRBV6-1 to TRBJ2-5; D perhaps matches TRBD2 (5 bases). The germline CDR1 and CDR2 sequences are MNHNS and SASEGT. This CDR3 is 14 amino acids long. With 1 base removed from V and 11 bases from J, the gap between germline ends came to 17 bases. For the CDR3, the DNA is TGTGCCAGCAGTGAAGAAGGGTATCCCTGGGAGCAGTACTTC. Translated: CASSEEGYPWEQYF.

The rearrangement links TRBV7-2 to TRBJ2-5, with 9 nucleotides matching TRBD2. The V gene's germline CDR1 is SGHTA and CDR2 FQGNSA. The CDR3 has 16 amino acids. Trimming removed 2 bases from V and 5 bases from J; junction bases left unmatched: 9. The CDR3 region is CASSLNSGLAGETQYF. The CDR3 coding sequence is TGTGCCAGCAGCTTAAATTCCGGCCTAGCGGGGGAGACCCAGTACTTC.

The chain recombines TRBV7-9 with TRBJ1-1; a weak D match, TRBD1 (5 bases). V was cut by 3 bases and J by 2 bases, with 10 bases left in between. The germline gives CDR1 SEHNR, CDR2 FQNEAQ (reference sequence). The CDR3 totals 14 residues. The CDR3 DNA reads as TGTGCCAGCAGCTTTGGGGGGGACAACACTGAAGCTTTCTTT. Translation: CASSFGGDNTEAFF.

This chain joins TRBV5-1 and TRBJ2-5, with 8 bases aligning to TRBD1. This CDR3 has 16 amino acids. Germline loops: CDR1 SGHRS, CDR2 YFSETQ. V lost 4 bases, J lost 2 bases, and 10 bases stayed unmatched. The DNA for the CDR3 is TGCGCCAGCAGCACCCGGACAGGGTTAGGGCAAGAGACCCAGTACTTC. Protein product: CASSTRTGLGQETQYF.

The genes are TRBV28 and TRBJ2-7; D remains ambiguous. Germline lookup yields CDR1 MDHEN and CDR2 SYDVKM. Deletions cut 3 bases from V and 3 bases from J, with 6 bases between. CDR3 length equals 12 residues. CDR3 residues: CASSFQDYEQYF. The CDR3 coding sequence is TGTGCCAGCAGTTTCCAGGACTACGAGCAGTACTTC.

CDR3 DNA: TGTGCCAGCAGCTACCCGGGGACAGGGGTTAAGACCCAGTACTTC. Residues: CASSYPGTGVKTQYF. The chain couples TRBV7-2 to TRBJ2-5, with 10 bases fitting TRBD1. Germline trimming cut 4 bases from V and 6 bases from J; bases unmatched to any gene: 8. The CDR3 sequence is 15 residues long. Germline-derived CDR1 and CDR2 are SGHTA and FQGNSA.

The chain links TRBV27 to TRBJ2-2, with D tentatively TRBD2 (6 bases). V lost 2 bases, J lost 1 base, and 8 bases lay in between. Germline V gene sequence: CDR1 MNHEY, CDR2 SMNVEV (reference sequence). The CDR3 is 15 residues long. The CDR3 DNA is TGTGCCAGCAGTTTACAGGGAGGGAACACCGGGGAGCTGTTTTTT. It is translated as CASSLQGGNTGELFF.

This clone has only one observation. The chain has TRBV27 and TRBJ2-7; tentative D call: TRBD2 (5 bases). CDR1 and CDR2 from the germline V gene are MNHEY and SMNVEV (reference sequence). V was cut by 4 bases and J by 3 bases, with 7 bases left in between. The CDR3 sequence is 12 residues long. The CDR3 sequence is CASSSDFYEQYF. The CDR3 nucleotides read TGTGCCAGCAGTTCGGACTTCTACGAGCAGTACTTC.

Only a few counts were recorded for this clone. The chain joins TRBV27 to TRBJ2-7, with D possibly matching TRBD2 (6 bases). Trimming removed 0 bases at V and 0 bases at J, with 12 bases between. CDR1 and CDR2 from the germline V gene are MNHEY and SMNVEV (reference sequence). This CDR3 has 16 residues. The CDR3 is CASSLSLASPSYEQYF. The CDR3 bases are TGTGCCAGCAGTTTATCGCTAGCGTCTCCCTCCTACGAGCAGTACTTC.

This clone was detected once. This chain connects TRBV18 to TRBJ1-6; 10 bases fit TRBD1. After removal of 3 bases from V and 7 bases from J, the junction contained 6 bases not matched to a gene. The CDR3 runs 16 residues. Germline V gene data show CDR1 as KGHSH and CDR2 as LQKENI. The DNA for the CDR3 is TGTGCCAGCTCACCGGGACAGGGGACGAACAATTCACCCCTCCACTTT. Its translation: CASSPGQGTNNSPLHF.

The V call is TRBV2, the J call TRBJ1-3; D is uncertain. This CDR3 comprises 15 residues. V lost 1 base, J lost 0 bases, and 7 bases lay in between. Germline V gene sequence: CDR1 SNHLY, CDR2 FYNNEI. CDR3 sequence (DNA): TGTGCCAGCAGTGAAGACGGACTCTCTGGAAACACCATATATTTT. Translating gives CASSEDGLSGNTIYF.

This clone has a single count. The DNA of the CDR3 is TGCGCCAGCAGCCCTTGGACAGGGAGGGATGGCTACACCTTC. Amino acid sequence: CASSPWTGRDGYTF. The chain uses TRBV5-1 and TRBJ1-2, with 8 bases identical to TRBD1. Germline V gene lookup returns CDR1 SGHRS and CDR2 YFSETQ. CDR3 length: 14 amino acids. The trim removed 4 bases at V and 6 bases at J, leaving 8 bases unmatched.

The V call is TRBV7-2, the J call TRBJ1-5; tentatively, D is TRBD1 (5 bases). CDR3 length equals 13 residues. V shed 3 bases and J shed 6 bases, with 9 bases lying between them. Germline V lookup: CDR1 SGHTA, CDR2 FQGNSA. CDR3 coding DNA: TGTGCCAGCAGCTTTCAGGGAAGTCAGCCCCAGCATTTT. Translating it yields CASSFQGSQPQHF. Full variable domain (missing parts from reference TRBV7-2 and TRBJ1-5): GAGVSQSPSNKVTEKGKDVELRCDPISGHTALYWYRQSLGQGLEFLIYFQGNSAPDKSGLPSDRFSAERTGGSVSTLTIQRTQQEDSAVYLCASSFQGSQPQHFGDGTRLSIL.

The chain is built from TRBV10-3 and TRBJ1-1; D gene uncertain. The V and J ends lost 6 bases and 3 bases respectively, with 11 bases between them. The CDR3 has 13 amino acids. CDR1 and CDR2 (germline): ENHRY, SYGVKD. CDR3 residues: CAIRPGADTEAFF. The DNA of the CDR3 is TGTGCCATCAGGCCGGGAGCGGACACTGAAGCTTTCTTT.

The rearrangement joins TRBV28 to TRBJ2-5; 9 bases are shared with TRBD1. Germline V CDR1 and CDR2: MDHEN, SYDVKM. V lost 6 bases to trimming and J lost 4 bases; unmatched junction nucleotides: 12. The CDR3 consists of 16 residues. The CDR3 DNA sequence: TGTGCCAGCAGCAAGCCCGGGACAGGGACGAGAGAGACCCAGTACTTC. Its translation: CASSKPGTGTRETQYF.

The chain combines TRBV19 with TRBJ2-7; 10 nucleotides agree with TRBD2. The germline V gene encodes CDR1 LNHDA and CDR2 SQIVND (reference sequence). This CDR3 has 16 residues. The J segment lost 4 bases and the V segment lost 4 bases, leaving 10 bases of the junction unmatched. The CDR3 protein is CASSNPSSGSRYEQYF. The CDR3 DNA sequence: TGTGCCAGTAGTAACCCCTCTAGCGGGAGTCGGTACGAGCAGTACTTC. The full variable domain, rest sourced from reference TRBV19 and TRBJ2-7, is DGGITQSPKYLFRKEGQNVTLSCEQNLNHDAMYWYRQDPGQGLRLIYYSQIVNDFQKGDIAEGYSVSREKKESFPLTVTSAQKNPTAFYLCASSNPSSGSRYEQYFGPGTRLTVT.

This clone has more than one count but fewer than ten. The J gene is TRBJ2-2, the V gene TRBV10-3; TRBD2 aligns across 10 bases. CDR3 length equals 17 residues. In germline, CDR1 is ENHRY, CDR2 SYGVKD. V gave up 4 bases and J gave up 0 bases; unmatched junction bases: 5. The CDR3 reads CAISGPSGRANTGELFF. The CDR3 DNA follows: TGTGCCATCAGTGGCCCTAGCGGGAGAGCGAACACCGGGGAGCTGTTTTTT.

The chain employs TRBV11-2 and TRBJ1-5; 7 bases agree with TRBD1. Germline CDR1 reads SGHAT; CDR2 reads FQNNGV. Trimming removed 7 bases from V and 6 bases from J; junction bases left unmatched: 12. The CDR3 runs to 15 residues. The CDR3 DNA reads TGTGCCAGCATCCCCGCGAGGGGGCCTGGTCAGCCCCAGCATTTT. This gives the protein CASIPARGPGQPQHF.

The chain carries TRBV4-2 and TRBJ2-2; 9 bases fit TRBD2. The CDR3 spans 17 residues. V dropped 0 bases and J dropped 5; count of bases not matched to a gene: 7. Germline V CDR1 and CDR2: LGHNA, YNFKEQ. CDR3 loop: CASSQDPLAGTTGELFF. The CDR3 coding sequence is TGTGCCAGCAGCCAAGATCCCCTAGCGGGGACGACCGGGGAGCTGTTTTTT.

In this sample, this clone turned up a few times. V usage is TRBV5-1 and J usage is TRBJ1-1; D uncertain. This CDR3 comprises 14 residues. Germline CDR1 and CDR2: SGHRS and YFSETQ. The V end lost 7 bases, the J end lost 1 base, and 14 bases lay between the germline ends. The CDR3 nucleotides read TGCGCCAGCTCAAGGGCGGGAAAGAACACTGAAGCTTTCTTT. This codes for CASSRAGKNTEAFF.

The chain couples TRBV7-3 to TRBJ2-5; TRBD2 matches 13 bases. The CDR3 is 16 amino acids. V shed 4 bases and J 5 bases; nucleotides not matched to a gene: 7. The germline V gene encodes CDR1 SGHTA and CDR2 FQGTGA. The CDR3 region is CASSSGTSGTKETQYF. CDR3 nucleotide sequence: TGTGCCAGCAGCTCCGGGACTAGCGGGACAAAGGAGACCCAGTACTTC.

The genes are TRBV5-6 and TRBJ2-7; no reliable D call. In germline, CDR1 is SGHDT, CDR2 YYEEEE. Trimming shortened V by 2 bases and J by 0 bases, and 6 bases separated the two germline ends. The length of the CDR3 is 13 residues. This CDR3 is CASSLDISYEQYF. DNA of the CDR3: TGTGCCAGCAGCTTAGACATCTCCTACGAGCAGTACTTC.

This rearrangement joins TRBV30 to TRBJ1-1, with D perhaps matching TRBD1 (5 bases). CDR3 size: 13 residues. Trimming cost V 1 base and J 4 bases, with 10 bases left between them. Germline loops: CDR1 GTSNPN, CDR2 SVGIG (reference sequence). CDR3 nucleotide sequence: TGTGCCTGGAGTGCAGACAGTTCCACTGAAGCTTTCTTT. Its translation: CAWSADSSTEAFF. Variable domain in full (rest from reference TRBV30 and TRBJ1-1): SQTIHQWPATLVQPVGSPLSLECTVEGTSNPNLYWYRQAAGRGLQLLFYSVGIGQISSEVPQNLSASRPQDRQFILSSKKLLLSDSGFYLCAWSADSSTEAFFGQGTRLTVV.